The next 30 T cell receptor beta chains were all read from a single sample in a study of cytomegalovirus exposure and HLA in healthy donors. PCR primers comprised 60 Vbeta and 13 Jbeta primers. Profiling relied on immunoSEQ multiplex PCR, and the TCRdb table lists in-frame clones only, not all of them. The sample contains approximately 200,000 clones, more than 70% of which appear only once. The sequenced sample consisted of PBMCs. These receptor sequences come from a human donor in good health.

Notes on this clone: An end of the junction does not agree with germline; a read error may underlie this. The V call is TRBV7-7, the J call TRBJ2-5; 16 positions match TRBD2. The CDR3 runs to 16 residues. Germline assignment: CDR1 SSHAT and CDR2 FNYEAQ (reference sequence). In DNA form, the CDR3 reads TGTGCTAGCAGCATGGGACTAGCGGGAGGGCAAGAGACCCAGTACTTC. Translating it yields CASSMGLAGGQETQYF.

V and J are TRBV10-2 and TRBJ2-7; no reliable D call. The V and J ends lost 3 bases and 0 bases respectively, with 12 bases between them. The length of the CDR3 is 15 residues. Germline V gene lookup returns CDR1 WSHSY and CDR2 SAAADI. The CDR3 DNA sequence: TGCGCCAGCAGTGAAACCGGGTCTAACTCCTACGAGCAGTACTTC. Translated: CASSETGSNSYEQYF.

Only a few counts were recorded for this clone. V and J are TRBV15 and TRBJ2-7, with a weak D call TRBD2 (5 bases). Germline V gene data show CDR1 as LNHNV and CDR2 as YYDKDF (reference sequence). Trimming cost V 4 bases and J 0 bases, with 25 bases left between them. The CDR3 runs to 19 residues. CDR3 region: CATSIIKRGPKRFSYEQYF. CDR3 nucleotide sequence: TGTGCCACCAGCATCATTAAACGGGGTCCCAAACGCTTCTCCTACGAGCAGTACTTC.

The V call is TRBV5-1, the J call TRBJ2-7, with TRBD1 matching over 9 bases. This CDR3 region has 15 residues. The germline gives CDR1 SGHRS, CDR2 YFSETQ. With V trimmed by 0 bases and J by 3 bases, 4 bases remained unmatched. The CDR3 protein is CASSLVGQGDYEQYF. CDR3 bases: TGCGCCAGCAGCTTGGTGGGACAGGGCGACTACGAGCAGTACTTC.

The chain joins TRBV5-6 to TRBJ2-7, with 8 nucleotides matching TRBD1. V dropped 4 bases and J dropped 3; count of bases not matched to a gene: 6. Looked up from germline, CDR1 is SGHDT and CDR2 is YYEEEE. This CDR3 has 14 residues. Written as DNA, the CDR3 is TGTGCCAGCAGCATCGGGACAGGAAGCTACGAGCAGTACTTC. Amino acid sequence: CASSIGTGSYEQYF.

This chain links TRBV29-1 with TRBJ1-1; weak D call: TRBD1 (5 bases). V was shortened by 3 bases and J by 5 bases, with 13 bases between the two germline ends. This CDR3 contains 13 residues. CDR1 is SQVTM, CDR2 ANQGSEA, per germline. The CDR3 protein is CSVDVWEGTEAFF. In DNA form, the CDR3 reads TGCAGCGTTGATGTGTGGGAGGGGACTGAAGCTTTCTTT.

This clone was picked up a small number of times. The gene calls are TRBV6-1 and TRBJ1-1; D possibly corresponds to TRBD1 (6 bases). Trimming pared 6 bases from V and 6 bases from J, leaving 11 bases between. The CDR3 runs 12 residues. The V gene's germline CDR1 is MNHNS and CDR2 SASEGT. Written as DNA, the CDR3 is TGTGCCAGCAGGAACCAGGGGTCTGAAGCTTTCTTT. As protein: CASRNQGSEAFF.

The chain joins TRBV28 to TRBJ2-3, with D possibly TRBD2 on 6 matching bases. V was trimmed by 5 bases and J by 10 bases, leaving 22 bases between them. The germline V gene has CDR1 MDHEN and CDR2 SYDVKM. The CDR3 loop spans 15 amino acids. CDR3 sequence (DNA): TGTGCCAGCAGTATACCCCGTGGGACTTTTTACTCGCAGTATTTT. As protein: CASSIPRGTFYSQYF. The whole variable domain, remainder taken from reference TRBV28 and TRBJ2-3, is DVKVTQSSRYLVKRTGEKVFLECVQDMDHENMFWYRQDPGLGLRLIYFSYDVKMKEKGDIPEGYSVSREKKERFSLILESASTNQTSMYLCASSIPRGTFYSQYFGPGTRLTVL.

The genes are TRBV4-3 and TRBJ2-7, with 7 bases aligning to TRBD2. TRBJ2-1 explains the end of the DNA better; the J call may be wrong. CDR3 size: 15 residues. Germline V CDR1 and CDR2: LGHNA, YSLEER. The CDR3 DNA is TGCGCCAGCAGCCAGACGCCTAGCGGCTACAATGAGCAGTTCTTC. This sequence encodes CASSQTPSGYNEQFF.

V is TRBV9 and J is TRBJ2-1; 7 bases match TRBD2. Trimming took 0 bases from V and 4 from J; bases not matched to a gene: 10. Germline V gene lookup returns CDR1 SGDLS and CDR2 YYNGEE. The CDR3 consists of 17 residues. The CDR3 protein is CASSVGIKTGGYNEQFF. CDR3 DNA: TGTGCCAGCAGCGTAGGAATAAAGACCGGGGGGTACAATGAGCAGTTCTTC. The full variable domain, its missing parts supplied by reference TRBV9 and TRBJ2-1, is DSGVTQTPKHLITATGQRVTLRCSPRSGDLSVYWYQQSLDQGLQFLIQYYNGEERAKGNILERFSAQQFPDLHSELNLSSLELGDSALYFCASSVGIKTGGYNEQFFGPGTRLTVL.

The rearrangement links TRBV19 to TRBJ1-2; D gene unclear. Per germline, CDR1 LNHDA and CDR2 SQIVND (reference sequence). V was pared by 7 bases and J by 4 bases, with 16 bases between. There are 14 residues in the CDR3. CDR3 amino acids: CASNHGVGFYGYTF. CDR3 DNA: TGTGCCAGTAACCACGGGGTGGGATTCTATGGCTACACCTTC.

The V call is TRBV5-4, the J call TRBJ2-3; 12 bases align to TRBD2. V gave up 7 bases and J gave up 1 base; unmatched junction bases: 10. This CDR3 has 17 amino acids. Germline V gives CDR1 SGHNT, CDR2 YYREEE (reference sequence). The CDR3 DNA follows: TGTGCCAGCGAGAGACTAGCGGGAGTCACTGGCACAGATACGCAGTATTTT. It translates to CASERLAGVTGTDTQYF. Using reference TRBV5-4 and TRBJ2-3 for the parts outside the CDR3, the full variable domain is ETGVTQSPTHLIKTRGQQVTLRCSSQSGHNTVSWYQQALGQGPQFIFQYYREEENGRGNFPPRFSGLQFPNYSSELNVNALELDDSALYLCASERLAGVTGTDTQYFGPGTRLTVL.

The chain joins TRBV6-5 to TRBJ1-6; the D gene is possibly TRBD1 (5 bases). CDR1 and CDR2 from the germline V gene are MNHEY and SVGAGI. The germline V and J ends were trimmed by 5 bases and 4 bases, with 12 bases remaining between them. This CDR3 contains 15 residues. The CDR3 is CASSTRQLYNSPLHF. CDR3 bases: TGTGCCAGCAGTACCAGACAGCTTTATAATTCACCCCTCCACTTT.

The chain has TRBV25-1 and TRBJ1-3; 8 positions agree with TRBD1. After removal of 4 bases from V and 4 bases from J, the junction contained 6 bases not matched to a gene. The CDR3 sequence is 15 residues long. Germline lookup yields CDR1 MGHDK and CDR2 SYGVNS. CDR3 sequence: CASSVQGVTGNTIYF. The CDR3 nucleotides read TGTGCCAGCAGTGTACAGGGGGTCACCGGAAACACCATATATTTT.

This clone appeared once. The rearrangement links TRBV28 to TRBJ2-5; 7 bases line up with TRBD1. Germline CDR1 and CDR2: MDHEN and SYDVKM. Trimming at V came to 7 bases and at J to 5 bases, leaving 7 bases not matched to a gene. This CDR3 comprises 13 residues. In DNA form, the CDR3 reads TGTGCCAGCACCCCAGGGGGACCGGAGACCCAGTACTTC. Amino acid sequence: CASTPGGPETQYF.

This clone was detected only once. The chain is built from TRBV5-1 and TRBJ2-6; D unclear. The CDR3 runs to 15 residues. CDR1 and CDR2 (germline): SGHRS, YFSETQ. The V gene lost 2 bases and the J gene lost 4 bases, with 10 bases spanning the gap. CDR3 sequence: CASSLPVSGANVLTF. Written as DNA, the CDR3 is TGCGCCAGCAGCTTACCGGTATCCGGGGCCAACGTCCTGACTTTC.

V usage is TRBV7-3 and J usage is TRBJ2-1; 8 nucleotides match TRBD2. Trimming took 5 bases from V and 7 from J; bases not matched to a gene: 13. This CDR3 is built from 16 residues. The V gene's germline CDR1 is SGHTA and CDR2 FQGTGA. As DNA, the CDR3 is TGTGCCAGCAGCCTGACACCGGGACTAGTGAAGAATGAGCAGTTCTTC. Protein sequence: CASSLTPGLVKNEQFF. The variable domain in full, with the rest retrieved from reference TRBV7-3 and TRBJ2-1, is GAGVSQTPSNKVTEKGKYVELRCDPISGHTALYWYRQSLGQGPEFLIYFQGTGAADDSGLPNDRFFAVRPEGSVSTLKIQRTERGDSAVYLCASSLTPGLVKNEQFFGPGTRLTVL.

This chain joins TRBV9 and TRBJ2-1, with D perhaps TRBD1 (6 bases). This CDR3 contains 14 residues. V gave up 4 bases and J gave up 8 bases, with 16 bases separating them. Per the germline V gene, CDR1 is SGDLS and CDR2 is YYNGEE. CDR3 DNA: TGTGCCAGCAGCCTCAATACAGGGCGCGATGAGCAGTTCTTC. This encodes CASSLNTGRDEQFF.

This chain uses TRBV28 with TRBJ1-2; 7 bases are a match to TRBD1. V gave up 4 bases and J gave up 3 bases; unmatched junction bases: 8. Germline V lookup: CDR1 MDHEN, CDR2 SYDVKM. CDR3 length: 15 residues. The CDR3 DNA reads as TGTGCCAGCAGTTCAGGGGGGTCCTATGACTATGGCTACACCTTC. Its protein is CASSSGGSYDYGYTF.

V and J are TRBV6-1 and TRBJ2-1; 7 positions agree with TRBD2. The germline CDR1 and CDR2 sequences are MNHNS and SASEGT. Trimming removed 8 bases from V and 4 bases from J; junction bases left unmatched: 11. This CDR3 spans 15 amino acids. CDR3 in amino acids: CASSSGGSLYNEQFF. CDR3 DNA sequence: TGTGCCAGCTCGTCAGGCGGGAGTTTGTACAATGAGCAGTTCTTC.

The chain combines TRBV19 with TRBJ2-1; possibly TRBD2 for D (5 bases). This CDR3 is 12 amino acids long. Trimming pared 3 bases from V and 7 bases from J, leaving 7 bases between. CDR1 and CDR2 (germline): LNHDA, SQIVND (reference sequence). The CDR3 loop is CASSITGNEQFF. CDR3 nucleotide sequence: TGTGCCAGTAGTATCACGGGGAATGAGCAGTTCTTC.

This chain joins TRBV5-4 and TRBJ2-1, with 7 bases aligning to TRBD1. CDR3 length: 15 residues. V gave up 4 bases and J gave up 4 bases; unmatched junction bases: 8. In germline, CDR1 is SGHNT, CDR2 YYREEE (reference sequence). The CDR3 DNA sequence: TGTGCCAGCAGCACACGCCGGGACAGTTACAATGAGCAGTTCTTC. Its translation: CASSTRRDSYNEQFF. Supplemented by reference TRBV5-4 and TRBJ2-1, the full variable domain reads ETGVTQSPTHLIKTRGQQVTLRCSSQSGHNTVSWYQQALGQGPQFIFQYYREEENGRGNFPPRFSGLQFPNYSSELNVNALELDDSALYLCASSTRRDSYNEQFFGPGTRLTVL.

This clone was seen once. The chain recombines TRBV9 with TRBJ1-2; D might be TRBD1 (5 bases). V shed 4 bases and J shed 4 bases, with 23 bases lying between them. Germline CDR1 is SGDLS and CDR2 is YYNGEE. The CDR3 runs 17 residues. The CDR3 DNA is TGTGCCAGCAGCCCGAGACCTTTGGAGGGGAGATTCTATGGCTACACCTTC. Translated, it gives CASSPRPLEGRFYGYTF.

The V gene is TRBV5-4, the J gene TRBJ2-1; no reliable D call. Trimming removed 5 bases at V and 0 bases at J, with 12 bases between. Per germline, CDR1 SGHNT and CDR2 YYREEE (reference sequence). This CDR3 has 15 residues. The CDR3, as DNA: TGTGCCAGCAGATGGTCTGGCGGCTCCTACAATGAGCAGTTCTTC. Protein: CASRWSGGSYNEQFF.

The chain combines TRBV13 with TRBJ2-1; 8 bases map to TRBD2. The CDR3 is made up of 16 amino acids. Germline CDR1 and CDR2: PRHDT and FYEKMQ (reference sequence). V shed 1 base and J 7 bases; nucleotides not matched to a gene: 9. The CDR3, as DNA: TGTGCCAGCAGCTTAGCTCCAGCGGGAGTGGGAAATGAGCAGTTCTTC. This gives the protein CASSLAPAGVGNEQFF.

The CDR3 DNA is TGTGCCAGCAGCTCACAAGGGGTCGGGTACGAGCAGTACTTC. It is translated as CASSSQGVGYEQYF. The rearrangement joins TRBV7-8 to TRBJ2-7; possibly TRBD1 for D (5 bases). The germline V gene has CDR1 SGHVS and CDR2 FQNEAQ. V shed 4 bases and J shed 4 bases, with 14 bases lying between them. This CDR3 is 14 amino acids long.

The chain carries TRBV2 and TRBJ2-2; 10 bases match TRBD2. V shed 5 bases and J 4 bases; nucleotides not matched to a gene: 4. The CDR3 has 15 amino acids. Germline-derived CDR1 and CDR2 are SNHLY and FYNNEI. Written as DNA, the CDR3 is TGTGCCAGCAGTCCTAGCGGGAGTATCACCGGGGAGCTGTTTTTT. Translating gives CASSPSGSITGELFF.

The chain carries TRBV10-3 and TRBJ1-5, with 8 bases identical to TRBD1. CDR1 ENHRY and CDR2 SYGVKD come from the germline V gene. V lost 2 bases to trimming and J lost 4 bases; unmatched junction nucleotides: 1. This CDR3 spans 14 amino acids. The CDR3 protein is CAISEGDRNQPQHF. For the CDR3, the DNA is TGTGCCATCAGTGAGGGGGACAGGAATCAGCCCCAGCATTTT.

J is TRBJ2-7 and V is TRBV5-4; TRBD2 is a possible D gene (5 bases). CDR1 is SGHNT, CDR2 YYREEE, per germline (reference sequence). CDR3 length: 15 residues. V gave up 4 bases and J gave up 5 bases, with 19 bases separating them. DNA for the CDR3: TGTGCCAGCAGCCCGCTGGGCGGGTCCGTCAACGAGCAGTACTTC. Its protein is CASSPLGGSVNEQYF.

This rearrangement joins TRBV15 to TRBJ2-1, with D perhaps TRBD2 (5 bases). V shed 0 bases and J shed 8 bases, with 11 bases lying between them. CDR1 is LNHNV, CDR2 YYDKDF, per germline (reference sequence). CDR3 size: 14 residues. The CDR3 reads CATSRDMREYEQFF. DNA for the CDR3: TGTGCCACCAGCAGAGATATGAGGGAGTATGAGCAGTTCTTC.